A selection of T cell receptor beta chains follows, all from one sample in a study of radiation and T cells in renal cell carcinoma. The method was immunoSEQ multiplex PCR; TCRdb's version includes in-frame clones alone and lacks a portion of them. The table lists more than 95,000 clones, roughly 80% of them singletons. This specimen consisted of blood, obtained from a patient whose treatment included radiotherapy and nephrectomy. Receptors originate from a woman in her sixties or seventies with renal cell carcinoma. CDR3s include the opening cysteine and the closing phenylalanine or tryptophan. Fields, in order: J gene, V gene, clone size, D gene, CDR3 DNA, CDR3 protein. A D gene is named only where the DNA matches it firmly. Some rows have no size entry. The others give once, few or many, or a class for an expanded clone.

TRBJ1-4 | TRBV27 | - | TRBD1 | TGTGCCAGCAAAGCAAACAGGGGTCGGGAAACTAATGAAAAACTGTTTTTT | CASKANRGRETNEKLFF
TRBJ1-5 | TRBV2 | few | - | TGTGCCAGCAGAGAAGGATACAGCAATCAGCCCCAGCATTTT | CASREGYSNQPQHF
TRBJ2-5 | TRBV29-1 | - | - | TGCAGCGTTGAAGGGGGGGAAGAGACCCAGTACTTC | CSVEGGEETQYF
TRBJ1-1 | TRBV10-1 | - | TRBD1 | TGCGCCAGCAGTGACCACAGGGGAAACACTGAAGCTTTCTTT | CASSDHRGNTEAFF
TRBJ1-1 | TRBV11-2 | - | TRBD1 | TGTGCCAGCAGCATGACAGGGCATGGCACTGAAGCTTTCTTT | CASSMTGHGTEAFF
TRBJ2-7 | TRBV5-4 | once | - | TGTGCCAGCAGCTTGGTGTCAAACGAGCAGTACTTC | CASSLVSNEQYF
TRBJ2-1 | TRBV4-2 | - | TRBD2 | TGTGCCAGCAGCGAACTAGCGGGGTACTACAATGAGCAGTTCTTC | CASSELAGYYNEQFF
TRBJ1-2 | TRBV5-6 | - | - | TGTGCCAGCAGCTTGGGGGGCGGCTATGGCTACACCTTC | CASSLGGGYGYTF
TRBJ1-1 | TRBV7-3 | many | - | TGTGCCAGCAGCCAGGATGGGGAAGCTTTCTTT | CASSQDGEAFF
TRBJ2-2 | TRBV5-1 | - | TRBD2 | TGCGCCAGCAGCTTGGATAGCGGGGGTACCGGGGAGCTGTTTTTT | CASSLDSGGTGELFF
TRBJ2-2 | TRBV6-6 | - | TRBD2 | TGTGCCAGCAGACGATCTAGCGGGAGGACCGGGGAGCTGTTTTTT | CASRRSSGRTGELFF
TRBJ1-1 | TRBV19 | - | - | TGTGCCAGTAGTATCGCAGGCTCAAACACTGAAGCTTTCTTT | CASSIAGSNTEAFF
TRBJ2-1 | TRBV6-1 | - | TRBD1 | TGTGCCAGCAGTAAACAGGGGAATGGCGATGAGCAGTTCTTC | CASSKQGNGDEQFF
TRBJ1-2 | TRBV6-1 | - | TRBD1 | TGTGCCAGCAGTGAATCACGGCAGGGGGCAAGTGGCTACACCTTC | CASSESRQGASGYTF
TRBJ2-5 | TRBV6-1 | - | - | TGTGCCAGCAGTGAACTAAGCGGGTCGCAAGAGACCCAGTACTTC | CASSELSGSQETQYF
TRBJ1-1 | TRBV2 | few | - | TGTGCCATCCGGGGCTCCTTTGAAGCTTTCTTT | CAIRGSFEAFF
TRBJ1-5 | TRBV19 | - | - | TGTGCCAGTAGCCAAGGGGGTTTTGACAATCAGCCCCAGCATTTT | CASSQGGFDNQPQHF
TRBJ2-4 | TRBV30 | - | - | TGTGCCTGGAGTGAAAGGGTAAATCAGTACTTC | CAWSERVNQYF
TRBJ2-2 | TRBV6-5 | - | - | TGTGCCAGCACCAACAAAGGGACCGGGGAGCTGTTTTTT | CASTNKGTGELFF
TRBJ2-3 | TRBV5-1 | - | TRBD2 | TGCGCCAGCAGCTTGGATAGGGAGGGAGATACGCAGTATTTT | CASSLDREGDTQYF
TRBJ1-1 | TRBV5-4 | - | - | TGTGCCAGCAGCTTAGACGGAGGGACTGAAGCTTTCTTT | CASSLDGGTEAFF